Shown below are 30 T cell receptor beta chains from a single sample sequenced in a study of shared clonotypes between healthy human individuals (dated by TCRdb to between 2020 and 2021). The library was generated by the immunoSEQ multiplex PCR assay. TCRdb stores this immuneACCESS table with in-frame sequences only. Part of the clones is absent; in the studies checked, under half of the shortfall reflects unresolved V genes, and no reason is known for the rest. Counted in this sample were about 450,000 clones; roughly 83% of them appeared once. About 13% of the sample is held by the ten biggest clonotypes. Sequencing used PBMCs. Receptors originate from a woman in her 40s in good health. Some clones in this sample may be carry-over from other donors' samples.

The chain combines TRBV18 with TRBJ2-7; 8 bases are a match to TRBD1. Germline V CDR1 and CDR2: KGHSH, LQKENI. V lost 3 bases and J lost 6; bases outside the gene matches: 10. The CDR3 totals 15 residues. CDR3 sequence (DNA): TGTGCCAGCTCACCCGGGACAGGTGCTTCCAGCGAGCAGTACTTC. Amino acid sequence: CASSPGTGASSEQYF.

This clone has only one observation. The genes are TRBV30 and TRBJ1-5, with TRBD1 matching over 9 bases. Per germline, CDR1 GTSNPN and CDR2 SVGIG (reference sequence). V shed 2 bases, J shed 3 bases, and the junction held 8 bases outside the gene matches. The CDR3 spans 16 residues. The CDR3 DNA is TGTGCCTGGAGTTCATTCGGGACAGGGAACAATCAGCCCCAGCATTTT. Translating it yields CAWSSFGTGNNQPQHF.

The chain joins TRBV28 to TRBJ2-7, with D perhaps TRBD1 (7 bases). The germline V gene encodes CDR1 MDHEN and CDR2 SYDVKM. Trimming stripped 2 bases from V and 1 base from J, with 9 bases between. CDR3 length equals 14 residues. Here the CDR3 DNA reads TGTGCCAGCAGTTTACCAGGGGGGTCCTACGAGCAGTACTTC. It codes for CASSLPGGSYEQYF.

V and J are TRBV7-2 and TRBJ1-3; D gene unclear. Germline V lookup: CDR1 SGHTA, CDR2 FQGNSA. The ends were cut back, 4 bases at V and 4 bases at J, with 8 bases in the middle. This CDR3 is built from 13 residues. CDR3 nucleotides: TGTGCCAGCAGCTCAGCGTCGGGAAACACCATATATTTT. Residues: CASSSASGNTIYF.

In the case of this clone: Sequence at one end of the junction differs from germline and may be a read error. The chain uses TRBV7-7 and TRBJ2-1; possibly TRBD2 for D (7 bases). The CDR3 is 15 residues long. Germline loops: CDR1 SSHAT, CDR2 FNYEAQ (reference sequence). The CDR3 bases are TGTGCTAGCAGCCCCTACGGGGGGCGGTACAATGAGCAGTTCTTC. Its protein product is CASSPYGGRYNEQFF.

The chain is built from TRBV28 and TRBJ2-7; maybe TRBD2 (5 bases). CDR1 is MDHEN, CDR2 SYDVKM, per germline. This CDR3 has 14 amino acids. Between the trimmed V and J ends, which lost 5 bases and 7 bases, there was a span of 18 bases. The CDR3 coding sequence is TGTGCCAGCAGTCCGCCCGGAACTAGTTGGGAGCAGTACTTC. It specifies CASSPPGTSWEQYF.

V and J are TRBV6-4 and TRBJ2-7; weak D call: TRBD1 (6 bases). CDR1 and CDR2 (germline): MRHNA, SNTAGT. The germline V and J ends were trimmed by 4 bases and 4 bases, with 17 bases remaining between them. This CDR3 has 15 residues. The CDR3 reads CASSVWVWGLYEQYF. CDR3 bases: TGTGCCAGCAGTGTGTGGGTGTGGGGGCTGTACGAGCAGTACTTC.

The chain has TRBV29-1 and TRBJ1-4; maybe TRBD1 (5 bases). This CDR3 region has 13 residues. The germline CDR1 and CDR2 sequences are SQVTM and ANQGSEA. Trimming removed 2 bases at V and 7 bases at J, with 11 bases between. The DNA for the CDR3 is TGCAGCGTTGAACTACCCGGGGGTGAAAAACTGTTTTTT. Protein: CSVELPGGEKLFF.

The V gene is TRBV7-3, the J gene TRBJ1-2, with TRBD1 matching over 7 bases. Germline lookup yields CDR1 SGHTA and CDR2 FQGTGA. This CDR3 is 14 amino acids long. Trimming cost V 2 bases and J 7 bases; bases outside gene matches: 7. CDR3 amino acids: CASSLLPQGFGYTF. CDR3 DNA: TGTGCCAGCAGCTTATTGCCACAGGGGTTTGGCTACACCTTC. Complete variable domain (other parts from reference TRBV7-3 and TRBJ1-2): GAGVSQTPSNKVTEKGKYVELRCDPISGHTALYWYRQSLGQGPEFLIYFQGTGAADDSGLPNDRFFAVRPEGSVSTLKIQRTERGDSAVYLCASSLLPQGFGYTFGSGTRLTVV.

The chain couples TRBV7-9 to TRBJ2-7; D is perhaps TRBD1 (7 bases). Deletions cut 4 bases from V and 2 bases from J, with 12 bases between. The CDR3 consists of 14 residues. Per germline, CDR1 SEHNR and CDR2 FQNEAQ (reference sequence). The CDR3 nucleotides read TGTGCCAGCAGCTCAGGGGGAGGCCCCTACGAGCAGTACTTC. Translating gives CASSSGGGPYEQYF.

CDR3 sequence: CASSYTLSPHNEQFF. The CDR3 region has the DNA TGTGCCAGCAGTTATACCCTGAGTCCCCACAATGAGCAGTTCTTC. The genes are TRBV6-5 and TRBJ2-1; D unresolved. Germline values: CDR1 MNHEY, CDR2 SVGAGI. Trimming took 3 bases from V and 5 from J, leaving 14 bases between them. The CDR3 totals 15 residues.

The J gene is TRBJ2-1, the V gene TRBV15; D may be TRBD2 (6 bases). The CDR3 extends over 14 amino acids. Looked up from germline, CDR1 is LNHNV and CDR2 is YYDKDF (reference sequence). CDR3: CAIRTTGAYNEQFF. CDR3 bases: TGTGCTATTAGGACTACGGGGGCCTACAATGAGCAGTTCTTC.

The V gene is TRBV7-9, the J gene TRBJ1-5; a weak D match, TRBD1 (6 bases). Trimming pared 1 base from V and 5 bases from J, leaving 12 bases between. The CDR3 consists of 15 residues. Germline values: CDR1 SEHNR, CDR2 FQNEAQ (reference sequence). The CDR3 sequence is CASSLGGGRHQPQHF. As DNA, the CDR3 is TGTGCCAGCAGCTTAGGGGGGGGCAGACATCAGCCCCAGCATTTT.

A single count supports this clone. The gene calls are TRBV5-6 and TRBJ1-2, with 7 bases matching TRBD1. V gave up 0 bases and J gave up 3 bases; unmatched junction bases: 5. The CDR3 sequence is 15 residues long. Germline loops: CDR1 SGHDT, CDR2 YYEEEE. The CDR3 region has the DNA TGTGCCAGCAGCTTGGCCGGGACAGAATACTATGGCTACACCTTC. Its translation is CASSLAGTEYYGYTF.

The chain recombines TRBV28 with TRBJ1-5, with 7 positions matching TRBD1. J gave up 6 bases and V 5 bases, and 4 bases lay outside the gene matches. The CDR3 is 13 residues long. CDR1 and CDR2 (germline): MDHEN, SYDVKM. CDR3 amino acids: CASSVQGTQPQHF. The DNA for the CDR3 is TGTGCCAGCAGTGTACAGGGGACTCAGCCCCAGCATTTT.

This clone has a single count. One end of the junction does not line up with germline, which may come from a read error. This chain connects TRBV15 to TRBJ2-7; D uncertain. Germline V gene lookup returns CDR1 LNHNV and CDR2 YYDKDF (reference sequence). The CDR3 is 13 amino acids. The CDR3 reads CATSRDWSPGTHF. CDR3 sequence (DNA): TGTGCCACCAGCAGAGATTGGTCTCCCGGCACGCACTTC.

The gene calls are TRBV6-1 and TRBJ1-2; TRBD1 agrees at 7 bases. CDR3 length: 14 residues. Germline values: CDR1 MNHNS, CDR2 SASEGT. V shed 3 bases and J 8 bases; nucleotides not matched to a gene: 9. The CDR3 DNA reads as TGTGCCAGCAGTGAGAGGTGGCAGGGGGACGGCTACACCTTC. Translating gives CASSERWQGDGYTF.

The chain joins TRBV5-1 to TRBJ2-3, with 9 bases that match TRBD1. The CDR3 is made up of 16 amino acids. V dropped 3 bases and J dropped 5; count of bases not matched to a gene: 10. Germline-derived CDR1 and CDR2 are SGHRS and YFSETQ. CDR3 amino acids: CASSSTGTGMIDTQYF. The CDR3 DNA sequence: TGCGCCAGCAGCTCGACCGGGACAGGGATGATAGATACGCAGTATTTT.

As DNA, the CDR3 is TGTGCCAGCAGAGCTCGGGGGTTGGCCGAAGCTTTCTTT. Encoded protein: CASRARGLAEAFF. This chain links TRBV5-8 with TRBJ1-1, with TRBD1 as a possible D gene (5 bases). Germline values: CDR1 SGHTS, CDR2 YDEGEE. The germline V and J ends were trimmed by 5 bases and 8 bases, with 16 bases remaining between them. This CDR3 is built from 13 residues.

The chain couples TRBV5-1 to TRBJ2-7, with a possible D match to TRBD2 (5 bases). Germline-derived CDR1 and CDR2 are SGHRS and YFSETQ. The CDR3 totals 16 residues. The ends were cut back, 4 bases at V and 2 bases at J, with 19 bases in the middle. CDR3 DNA sequence: TGCGCCAGCAGCCCACTCCCGAGCGGAACTACCTACGAGCAGTACTTC. Amino acid sequence: CASSPLPSGTTYEQYF.

The gene calls are TRBV13 and TRBJ2-1; 9 nucleotides line up with TRBD1. V lost 5 bases and J lost 6; bases outside the gene matches: 8. Germline V lookup: CDR1 PRHDT, CDR2 FYEKMQ (reference sequence). The CDR3 has 15 residues. CDR3 sequence (DNA): TGTGCCAGCAGCCGGGACAGGGTGAAAGGCAATGAGCAGTTCTTC. It encodes CASSRDRVKGNEQFF.

V and J are TRBV11-2 and TRBJ2-4; D uncertain. Germline V gene data show CDR1 as SGHAT and CDR2 as FQNNGV. Trimming pared 5 bases from V and 0 bases from J, leaving 5 bases between. The CDR3 consists of 13 residues. The CDR3 DNA reads as TGTGCCAGCAGCCCCTTAGCCAAAAACATTCAGTACTTC. This sequence encodes CASSPLAKNIQYF. Drawing the rest from reference TRBV11-2 and TRBJ2-4, the complete variable domain is EAGVAQSPRYKIIEKRQSVAFWCNPISGHATLYWYQQILGQGPKLLIQFQNNGVVDDSQLPKDRFSAERLKGVDSTLKIQPAKLEDSAVYLCASSPLAKNIQYFGAGTRLSVL.

V and J are TRBV25-1 and TRBJ2-7; TRBD1 agrees at 10 bases. Germline CDR1 reads MGHDK; CDR2 reads SYGVNS. Trimming at V came to 7 bases and at J to 2 bases, leaving 11 bases not matched to a gene. The CDR3 sequence is 16 residues long. CDR3 nucleotides: TGTGCCAGCACCCCAAACCGGGACAGGGGAACCTACGAGCAGTACTTC. Protein sequence: CASTPNRDRGTYEQYF.

The V and J genes are TRBV15 and TRBJ2-3; TRBD2 might be the D (5 bases). The CDR3 extends over 14 amino acids. V gave up 0 bases and J gave up 12 bases, with 16 bases separating them. The germline V gene encodes CDR1 LNHNV and CDR2 YYDKDF (reference sequence). This CDR3 is CATSRDISARFQYF. In DNA, the CDR3 is TGTGCCACCAGCAGAGATATTAGCGCACGGTTTCAGTATTTT.

The rearrangement uses TRBV6-1 and TRBJ2-1; TRBD2 aligns across 8 bases. Germline V gene data show CDR1 as MNHNS and CDR2 as SASEGT. This CDR3 is 17 amino acids long. The ends lost 0 bases at V and 4 bases at J; junction bases unmatched: 8. The CDR3, as DNA: TGTGCCAGCAGTGAAGCGCGGGGGGAGGGTTCATACAATGAGCAGTTCTTC. Amino acid sequence: CASSEARGEGSYNEQFF.

The chain combines TRBV2 with TRBJ2-7; the D is unclear. V shed 0 bases and J shed 4 bases, with 13 bases lying between them. CDR1 is SNHLY, CDR2 FYNNEI, per germline. The CDR3 is 15 amino acids. The CDR3 spells CASSEAKMGPYEQYF. The CDR3 nucleotides read TGTGCCAGCAGTGAAGCGAAAATGGGTCCATACGAGCAGTACTTC.

This chain connects TRBV12-1 to TRBJ2-2; TRBD2 is the table's D call and was not checked against the DNA. TRBV12-1 is listed as a pseudogene. The CDR3 totals 18 residues. CDR3 amino acids: CASSDTSLGGVDTGELFF. The CDR3, as DNA: TGTGCCAGCAGTGACACTAGCTTAGGAGGCGTCGACACCGGGGAGCTGTTTTTT.

The chain combines TRBV5-1 with TRBJ1-2; no reliable D call. The germline gives CDR1 SGHRS, CDR2 YFSETQ. The V gene lost 0 bases and the J gene lost 4 bases, with 13 bases spanning the gap. There are 15 residues in the CDR3. The CDR3 spells CASSLATAPSYGYTF. The CDR3 nucleotides read TGCGCCAGCAGCTTGGCAACAGCACCTAGCTATGGCTACACCTTC.

This sequence joins TRBV28 and TRBJ2-7, with D perhaps matching TRBD2 (5 bases). Germline V lookup: CDR1 MDHEN, CDR2 SYDVKM. The CDR3 has 18 residues. Trimming removed 3 bases from V and 0 bases from J, with 21 bases in between. In DNA form, the CDR3 reads TGTGCCAGCAGTTTCCTTACCCCGGGCGGGTTAAGCTCCTACGAGCAGTACTTC. This codes for CASSFLTPGGLSSYEQYF.

The chain is built from TRBV5-6 and TRBJ2-1; D may match TRBD1 or TRBD2 (5 bases each). Germline lookup yields CDR1 SGHDT and CDR2 YYEEEE. This CDR3 has 13 residues. V gave up 0 bases and J gave up 9 bases, with 10 bases separating them. The CDR3 spells CASSLGRAGEQFF. The DNA of the CDR3 is TGTGCCAGCAGCTTGGGCAGGGCGGGTGAGCAGTTCTTC.